This entry lists 31 T cell receptor beta chains sequenced from one sample in a study of T cell changes during pregnancy in multiple sclerosis. Assay: immunoSEQ multiplex PCR; the TCRdb copy retains only in-frame clones and omits some. The sample includes 15,000 to 20,000 clones, roughly 91% seen only once; the top ten take roughly 1.3%. The sequencing used CD4+ T cells from peripheral blood mononuclear cells, collected in the first trimester of pregnancy. These receptors were obtained from a female donor in good health, enrolled as a control in a pregnancy study.

The chain employs TRBV5-1 and TRBJ2-2; 12 nucleotides align to TRBD2. CDR3 size: 18 residues. V lost 4 bases to trimming and J lost 5 bases; unmatched junction nucleotides: 12. Per germline, CDR1 SGHRS and CDR2 YFSETQ. Here the CDR3 DNA reads TGCGCCAGCAGCCCGCTAAGCCTAGCGGGAGGGTCGACCGGGGAGCTGTTTTTT. It specifies CASSPLSLAGGSTGELFF.

The chain's CDR3 is CASSSRTAYEQYF. CDR3 sequence (DNA): TGTGCCAGCAGCTCCAGGACAGCCTACGAGCAGTACTTC. This chain uses TRBV7-2 with TRBJ2-7, with D perhaps matching TRBD1 (6 bases). The CDR3 runs 13 residues. Trimming cost V 4 bases and J 2 bases, with 9 bases left between them. CDR1 is SGHTA and CDR2 is FQGNSA in the germline V gene.

The V and J genes are TRBV7-9 and TRBJ2-3, with D possibly matching TRBD1 (6 bases). CDR1 and CDR2 from the germline V gene are SEHNR and FQNEAQ (reference sequence). V lost 2 bases and J lost 6, with 6 bases in between. The CDR3 length is 12 residues. The CDR3: CASSLQGDTQYF. The CDR3 nucleotides are TGTGCCAGCAGCTTACAGGGGGATACGCAGTATTTT.

The chain links TRBV5-1 to TRBJ2-6; 9 bases map to TRBD1. CDR1 and CDR2 (germline): SGHRS, YFSETQ. With V trimmed by 7 bases and J by 0 bases, 5 bases remained unmatched. This CDR3 spans 16 amino acids. The CDR3 here is CASGQGPSSGANVLTF. As DNA, the CDR3 is TGCGCCAGCGGACAGGGGCCGAGCTCTGGGGCCAACGTCCTGACTTTC.

The chain links TRBV7-9 to TRBJ1-5; the match to TRBD1 covers 7 bases. The CDR3 has 16 residues. Germline-derived CDR1 and CDR2 are SEHNR and FQNEAQ (reference sequence). V shed 5 bases, J shed 4 bases, and the junction held 11 bases outside the gene matches. This CDR3 reads CASSLGTVGKNQPQHF. CDR3 nucleotides: TGTGCCAGCAGCCTCGGGACAGTTGGTAAGAATCAGCCCCAGCATTTT. Full variable domain (outside the CDR3, taken from reference TRBV7-9 and TRBJ1-5): DTGVSQNPRHKITKRGQNVTFRCDPISEHNRLYWYRQTLGQGPEFLTYFQNEAQLEKSRLLSDRFSAERPKGSFSTLEIQRTEQGDSAMYLCASSLGTVGKNQPQHFGDGTRLSIL.

The chain has TRBV9 and TRBJ2-7; D gene ambiguous. Looked up from germline, CDR1 is SGDLS and CDR2 is YYNGEE. This CDR3 contains 15 residues. V lost 4 bases and J lost 0, with 14 bases in between. CDR3 in DNA: TGTGCCAGCAGCCCCATGGCAGGTCCCTCCTACGAGCAGTACTTC. This encodes CASSPMAGPSYEQYF. The variable domain in full, with the rest retrieved from reference TRBV9 and TRBJ2-7, is DSGVTQTPKHLITATGQRVTLRCSPRSGDLSVYWYQQSLDQGLQFLIQYYNGEERAKGNILERFSAQQFPDLHSELNLSSLELGDSALYFCASSPMAGPSYEQYFGPGTRLTVT.

V usage is TRBV5-8 and J usage is TRBJ1-2; 9 bases align to TRBD1. The CDR3 is 15 amino acids. Germline lookup yields CDR1 SGHTS and CDR2 YDEGEE. The V segment lost 4 bases and the J segment 4 bases; nucleotides outside the gene matches: 8. The chain's CDR3 is CASSASGQGGYGYTF. In DNA, the CDR3 is TGTGCCAGCAGCGCCTCGGGACAGGGAGGCTATGGCTACACCTTC.

The rearrangement links TRBV29-1 to TRBJ1-5; no firm D call. The germline V gene encodes CDR1 SQVTM and CDR2 ANQGSEA. The CDR3 has 12 amino acids. Trimming pared 3 bases from V and 6 bases from J, leaving 9 bases between. Written as DNA, the CDR3 is TGCAGCGTTGACGAGGGTGGTCAGCCCCAGCATTTT. It specifies CSVDEGGQPQHF.

This chain connects TRBV5-1 to TRBJ2-1; D remains unclear. V was shortened by 5 bases and J by 0 bases, with 15 bases between the two germline ends. Germline-derived CDR1 and CDR2 are SGHRS and YFSETQ. This CDR3 has 16 amino acids. CDR3: CASSLADFSSYNEQFF. For the CDR3, the DNA is TGCGCCAGCAGTCTCGCCGACTTTAGCTCCTACAATGAGCAGTTCTTC.

The genes are TRBV5-4 and TRBJ2-1, with unresolved D. This CDR3 has 13 residues. CDR1 and CDR2 (germline): SGHNT, YYREEE (reference sequence). V was trimmed by 0 bases and J by 7 bases, leaving 8 bases between them. The CDR3 reads CASSLVSANEQFF. The CDR3 coding sequence is TGTGCCAGCAGCTTGGTCAGTGCTAATGAGCAGTTCTTC.

The rearrangement joins TRBV6-5 to TRBJ2-7, with TRBD1 identical over 7 bases. Germline V gene lookup returns CDR1 MNHEY and CDR2 SVGAGI. The CDR3 is made up of 14 amino acids. Trimming at V came to 6 bases and at J to 4 bases, leaving 9 bases not matched to a gene. In nucleotides, the CDR3 is TGTGCCAGCAGACGCACAGGGGATTCTTACGAGCAGTACTTC. Residues: CASRRTGDSYEQYF.

The chain recombines TRBV4-1 with TRBJ1-3, with unresolved D. The ends were cut back, 2 bases at V and 1 base at J, with 15 bases in the middle. The CDR3 has 17 residues. Germline lookup yields CDR1 MGHRA and CDR2 YSYEKL. Here the CDR3 reads CASSQQTGSSSGNTIYF. CDR3 in DNA: TGCGCCAGCAGCCAACAGACGGGTTCTTCGTCTGGAAACACCATATATTTT.

The J gene is TRBJ1-4, the V gene TRBV15; D not resolved. The CDR3 runs 16 residues. The germline V gene has CDR1 LNHNV and CDR2 YYDKDF (reference sequence). The V and J ends lost 5 bases and 0 bases respectively, with 13 bases between them. CDR3: CATSPEGFATNEKLFF. Here the CDR3 DNA reads TGTGCCACCAGCCCGGAGGGTTTCGCAACTAATGAAAAACTGTTTTTT.

The chain employs TRBV7-2 and TRBJ2-1; 14 nucleotides align to TRBD2. CDR3 length: 17 residues. Germline-derived CDR1 and CDR2 are SGHTA and FQGNSA. The J segment lost 5 bases and the V segment lost 4 bases, leaving 7 bases of the junction unmatched. This chain's CDR3 is CASSSGLAGGHHNEQFF. CDR3 DNA: TGTGCCAGCAGCTCCGGACTAGCGGGAGGCCACCACAATGAGCAGTTCTTC. The full variable domain, completed using reference TRBV7-2 and TRBJ2-1, is GAGVSQSPSNKVTEKGKDVELRCDPISGHTALYWYRQSLGQGLEFLIYFQGNSAPDKSGLPSDRFSAERTGGSVSTLTIQRTQQEDSAVYLCASSSGLAGGHHNEQFFGPGTRLTVL.

V is TRBV4-2 and J is TRBJ2-3; TRBD2 is a possible D gene (6 bases). The germline V gene encodes CDR1 LGHNA and CDR2 YNFKEQ. CDR3 length: 16 residues. The V gene lost 0 bases and the J gene lost 1 base, with 11 bases spanning the gap. The CDR3 bases are TGTGCCAGCAGCCAAGATCAGGCTAGCGGCACAGATACGCAGTATTTT. Protein product: CASSQDQASGTDTQYF.

V usage is TRBV19 and J usage is TRBJ2-3, with a weak D call TRBD1 (5 bases). This CDR3 is built from 14 residues. The germline CDR1 and CDR2 sequences are LNHDA and SQIVND (reference sequence). With 4 bases removed from V and 5 bases from J, the gap between germline ends came to 13 bases. CDR3: CASSRQPSVDTQYF. Here the CDR3 DNA reads TGTGCCAGTAGTAGACAGCCTTCGGTAGATACGCAGTATTTT. The full variable domain, completed using reference TRBV19 and TRBJ2-3, is DGGITQSPKYLFRKEGQNVTLSCEQNLNHDAMYWYRQDPGQGLRLIYYSQIVNDFQKGDIAEGYSVSREKKESFPLTVTSAQKNPTAFYLCASSRQPSVDTQYFGPGTRLTVL.

This chain joins TRBV7-8 and TRBJ1-4; 9 bases line up with TRBD1. The germline CDR1 and CDR2 sequences are SGHVS and FQNEAQ. CDR3 length equals 14 residues. J was trimmed by 7 bases and V by 10 bases; bases with no gene match: 10. CDR3 nucleotides: TGTGCCACCGCGAATCGGGACAGGGTTGAAAAACTGTTTTTT. This codes for CATANRDRVEKLFF.

The chain joins TRBV30 to TRBJ2-7; D may be TRBD1 (6 bases). V gave up 5 bases and J gave up 1 base, with 6 bases separating them. The CDR3 is 11 amino acids. Germline V gene lookup returns CDR1 GTSNPN and CDR2 SVGIG (reference sequence). The CDR3, as DNA: TGTGCCTGGGGACAGTCCTACGAGCAGTACTTC. Its protein is CAWGQSYEQYF.

The V and J genes are TRBV27 and TRBJ2-1; the D gene is possibly TRBD2 (5 bases). Germline V gene data show CDR1 as MNHEY and CDR2 as SMNVEV (reference sequence). V was cut by 6 bases and J by 0 bases, with 18 bases left in between. The CDR3 length is 17 residues. The CDR3 loop reads CASRSLSDFRSYNEQFF. CDR3 in DNA: TGTGCCAGCAGGTCCCTTAGCGACTTCCGCTCCTACAATGAGCAGTTCTTC.

The V and J genes are TRBV5-1 and TRBJ1-4; tentatively, D is TRBD1 (5 bases). Between the trimmed V and J ends, which lost 2 bases and 5 bases, there was a span of 13 bases. Germline CDR1 reads SGHRS; CDR2 reads YFSETQ. This CDR3 has 15 amino acids. CDR3 amino acids: CASSLIGRVNEKLFF. CDR3 nucleotide sequence: TGCGCCAGCAGCTTAATAGGCAGGGTGAATGAAAAACTGTTTTTT.

This clone was seen a few times. V is TRBV5-1 and J is TRBJ1-1, with a possible D match to TRBD1 (6 bases). Per germline, CDR1 SGHRS and CDR2 YFSETQ. V gave up 2 bases and J gave up 7 bases, with 9 bases separating them. This CDR3 has 12 residues. CDR3 nucleotides: TGCGCCAGCAGCTTTGAGGGGGTTGAAGCTTTCTTT. It yields the protein CASSFEGVEAFF.

The rearrangement joins TRBV9 to TRBJ2-3, with 9 bases fitting TRBD1. The length of the CDR3 is 16 residues. The ends lost 4 bases at V and 1 base at J; junction bases unmatched: 7. Germline loops: CDR1 SGDLS, CDR2 YYNGEE. CDR3 residues: CASSPRQGGGTDTQYF. The CDR3 nucleotides read TGTGCCAGCAGCCCGCGACAGGGGGGCGGCACAGATACGCAGTATTTT.

The chain recombines TRBV5-1 with TRBJ2-1; 7 nucleotides agree with TRBD2. The trim removed 4 bases at V and 6 bases at J, leaving 7 bases unmatched. The CDR3 has 14 residues. Germline CDR1 reads SGHRS; CDR2 reads YFSETQ. The CDR3 sequence is CASSREAASNEQFF. The CDR3 DNA reads TGCGCCAGCAGCCGGGAGGCAGCGTCCAATGAGCAGTTCTTC.

The CDR3 coding sequence is TGCGCCAGCAGCCCGGGGGCGGGAGGGAGAGTAAATGAGCAGTTCTTC. Its translation is CASSPGAGGRVNEQFF. The chain recombines TRBV5-1 with TRBJ2-1; 9 nucleotides agree with TRBD2. V trimming: 4 bases; J trimming: 7 bases; junction bases outside the gene matches: 12. CDR3 length equals 16 residues. CDR1 is SGHRS and CDR2 is YFSETQ in the germline V gene.

This rearrangement joins TRBV20-1 to TRBJ2-7, with D unresolved. The length of the CDR3 is 11 residues. Germline lookup yields CDR1 DFQATT and CDR2 SNEGSKA (reference sequence). V was trimmed by 4 bases and J by 7 bases, leaving 11 bases between them. CDR3 in DNA: TGCAGTGCTAAAGAGACCGGGGAGCAGTACTTC. This codes for CSAKETGEQYF.

The chain uses TRBV27 and TRBJ2-3, with D possibly matching TRBD1 (6 bases). The CDR3 has 15 residues. Looked up from germline, CDR1 is MNHEY and CDR2 is SMNVEV (reference sequence). The V gene lost 3 bases and the J gene lost 5 bases, with 15 bases spanning the gap. The CDR3 loop is CASSFLGAGGDTQYF. CDR3 DNA sequence: TGTGCCAGCAGTTTTTTGGGGGCTGGTGGAGATACGCAGTATTTT.

The J gene is TRBJ2-5, the V gene TRBV29-1; possibly TRBD2 for D (5 bases). This CDR3 is 13 amino acids long. The germline V and J ends were trimmed by 3 bases and 3 bases, with 11 bases remaining between them. Germline-derived CDR1 and CDR2 are SQVTM and ANQGSEA. CDR3 residues: CSVDFRREETQYF. The CDR3 DNA is TGCAGCGTTGATTTCCGGCGGGAAGAGACCCAGTACTTC.

The chain is built from TRBV7-8 and TRBJ2-1, with 9 nucleotides matching TRBD1. V dropped 2 bases and J dropped 4; count of bases not matched to a gene: 6. The CDR3 has 16 amino acids. Germline V gene lookup returns CDR1 SGHVS and CDR2 FQNEAQ. CDR3 sequence (DNA): TGTGCCAGCAGCTTAATGACGGGACAGGGTTACAATGAGCAGTTCTTC. This codes for CASSLMTGQGYNEQFF.

This chain connects TRBV30 to TRBJ2-5; 8 positions agree with TRBD2. Looked up from germline, CDR1 is GTSNPN and CDR2 is SVGIG (reference sequence). CDR3 length equals 16 residues. V shed 0 bases, J shed 2 bases, and the junction held 8 bases outside the gene matches. CDR3 bases: TGTGCCTGGAGTGTATTGGCCCTAGCGGGTCAAGAGACCCAGTACTTC. This translates into CAWSVLALAGQETQYF.

The rearrangement links TRBV6-5 to TRBJ1-2; TRBD1 matches 9 bases. This CDR3 has 13 residues. After removal of 4 bases from V and 14 bases from J, the junction contained 11 bases not matched to a gene. Germline V lookup: CDR1 MNHEY, CDR2 SVGAGI. CDR3 loop: CASSSIGQGPKTF. Written as DNA, the CDR3 is TGTGCCAGCAGTTCGATCGGACAGGGGCCGAAAACCTTC.

This chain joins TRBV30 and TRBJ1-1; 7 bases map to TRBD1. CDR3 size: 13 residues. In germline, CDR1 is GTSNPN, CDR2 SVGIG (reference sequence). The trim removed 4 bases at V and 4 bases at J, leaving 6 bases unmatched. The CDR3 reads CAWNARGPTEAFF. The CDR3 bases are TGTGCCTGGAACGCTAGGGGGCCCACTGAAGCTTTCTTT.